This is a list of T cell receptor beta chains from one sample in a study of cytomegalovirus exposure and HLA in healthy donors. TCRdb's table, derived via immunoSEQ multiplex PCR, lists solely in-frame clones and lacks some. This sample has 200,000 to 250,000 clones, with about 85% found just once. Source material: PBMCs. The receptors come from a human donor in good health. The CDR3 runs from the conserved cysteine through the conserved F or W. The D gene is left open where the match is weak. The size field is filled for only some rows; it gives once, few, many or a size class.

clone size: .
V gene: TRBV7-9
D gene: .
J gene: TRBJ1-5
CDR3 protein: CASSLGDRPNQPQHF
CDR3 DNA: TGTGCCAGCAGCTTAGGTGACAGACCCAATCAGCCCCAGCATTTT

clone size: .
V gene: TRBV6-5
D gene: .
J gene: TRBJ2-5
CDR3 protein: CASSYEETQYF
CDR3 DNA: TGTGCCAGCAGTTACGAGGAGACCCAGTACTTC

clone size: .
V gene: TRBV4-1
D gene: TRBD2
J gene: TRBJ2-4
CDR3 protein: CASSPGLAGGEKGQYF
CDR3 DNA: TGCGCCAGCAGCCCGGGACTAGCGGGAGGGGAAAAGGGTCAGTACTTC

clone size: .
V gene: TRBV4-3
D gene: TRBD2
J gene: TRBJ2-1
CDR3 protein: CASSQGTSGRDEQFF
CDR3 DNA: TGCGCCAGCAGCCAGGGGACTAGCGGGAGAGATGAGCAGTTCTTC

clone size: .
V gene: TRBV28
D gene: TRBD1
J gene: TRBJ1-2
CDR3 protein: CASTFPGQGGDGYTF
CDR3 DNA: TGTGCCAGCACCTTTCCGGGACAGGGCGGCGATGGCTACACCTTC

clone size: .
V gene: TRBV4-1
D gene: .
J gene: TRBJ2-5
CDR3 protein: CASSRIPGELETQYF
CDR3 DNA: TGCGCCAGCAGCCGTATTCCGGGGGAGTTGGAGACCCAGTACTTC

clone size: .
V gene: TRBV29-1
D gene: .
J gene: TRBJ1-2
CDR3 protein: CSVEVSWGRGYTF
CDR3 DNA: TGCAGCGTTGAAGTCAGTTGGGGCCGAGGCTACACCTTC

clone size: .
V gene: TRBV10-2
D gene: TRBD2
J gene: TRBJ2-3
CDR3 protein: CATGDSGGTDTQYF
CDR3 DNA: TGCGCCACCGGGGATAGCGGGGGCACAGATACGCAGTATTTT

clone size: .
V gene: TRBV7-9
D gene: .
J gene: TRBJ1-1
CDR3 protein: CSSSLASGVAFF
CDR3 DNA: TGTTCCAGCAGCTTAGCGAGCGGGGTAGCTTTCTTT

clone size: .
V gene: TRBV2
D gene: .
J gene: TRBJ1-5
CDR3 protein: CASSIQVDNQPQHF
CDR3 DNA: TGTGCCAGCAGTATACAGGTTGACAATCAGCCCCAGCATTTT

clone size: once
V gene: TRBV9
D gene: .
J gene: TRBJ2-1
CDR3 protein: CASSVGLVIDNEQFF
CDR3 DNA: TGTGCCAGCAGCGTAGGACTAGTGATTGACAATGAGCAGTTCTTC

clone size: .
V gene: TRBV11-2
D gene: TRBD2
J gene: TRBJ2-7
CDR3 protein: CASRRPGGREGSYEQYF
CDR3 DNA: TGTGCCAGCAGGCGGCCTGGGGGGCGGGAGGGATCCTACGAGCAGTACTTC

clone size: .
V gene: TRBV7-2
D gene: .
J gene: TRBJ2-2
CDR3 protein: CASSLVTAPTGELFF
CDR3 DNA: TGTGCCAGCAGCTTAGTGACAGCGCCTACCGGGGAGCTGTTTTTT

clone size: .
V gene: TRBV5-1
D gene: TRBD1
J gene: TRBJ1-1
CDR3 protein: CASSSWDRGTEAFF
CDR3 DNA: TGCGCCAGCAGCTCCTGGGACAGGGGCACTGAAGCTTTCTTT

clone size: .
V gene: TRBV7-2
D gene: TRBD2
J gene: TRBJ2-7
CDR3 protein: CASSIWTSGSFFYEQYF
CDR3 DNA: TGTGCCAGCAGCATCTGGACTAGCGGGAGTTTTTTCTACGAGCAGTACTTC

clone size: .
V gene: TRBV4-2
D gene: .
J gene: TRBJ1-6
CDR3 protein: CASSQVLSPLHF
CDR3 DNA: TGTGCCAGCAGCCAAGTCTTGTCACCCCTCCACTTT

clone size: .
V gene: TRBV5-5
D gene: .
J gene: TRBJ2-7
CDR3 protein: CASSLQTTSYEQYF
CDR3 DNA: TGTGCCAGCAGCCTACAGACAACCTCCTACGAGCAGTACTTC

clone size: .
V gene: TRBV27
D gene: .
J gene: TRBJ2-5
CDR3 protein: CASSLRLQETQYF
CDR3 DNA: TGTGCCAGCAGTTTACGTCTACAAGAGACCCAGTACTTC

clone size: .
V gene: TRBV2
D gene: .
J gene: TRBJ2-5
CDR3 protein: CASSGAGVETQYF
CDR3 DNA: TGTGCCAGCAGCGGCGCGGGTGTGGAGACCCAGTACTTC

clone size: once
V gene: TRBV30
D gene: TRBD2
J gene: TRBJ2-3
CDR3 protein: CAAGSGLAGGDTQYF
CDR3 DNA: TGTGCCGCCGGTTCGGGACTAGCGGGAGGAGATACGCAGTATTTT

clone size: .
V gene: TRBV18
D gene: TRBD2
J gene: TRBJ2-3
CDR3 protein: CASSQGTSGTRADTQYF
CDR3 DNA: TGTGCCAGCTCACAAGGGACTAGCGGGACACGCGCAGATACGCAGTATTTT

clone size: .
V gene: TRBV6-5
D gene: .
J gene: TRBJ1-1
CDR3 protein: CASSFAEGDTEAFF
CDR3 DNA: TGTGCCAGCAGTTTCGCGGAAGGGGACACTGAAGCTTTCTTT

clone size: .
V gene: TRBV29-1
D gene: .
J gene: TRBJ2-1
CDR3 protein: CSVLKIQGGNEQFF
CDR3 DNA: TGCAGCGTTCTGAAGATCCAGGGAGGCAATGAGCAGTTCTTC